The clone carrying this T cell receptor (beta chain) was detected only once. The antigen remains unidentified. No infections or other immune events were documented during collection. This specimen belongs to a study of identifying expanded T cells in peripheral blood. Study outcomes and limitations: Technical replicates showed approximately 1.2 changed clones; two weeks roughly 16; four weeks 19.

The CDR3 length is 14 residues. Germline V gene data show CDR1 as SGHNT and CDR2 as YYREEE (reference sequence). V was trimmed by 1 base and J by 3 bases, leaving 10 bases between them. Profiling relied on immunoSEQ multiplex PCR, and the TCRdb table lists in-frame clones only, not all of them. In the table there are around 56,000 clones, around 81% of which are singletons. This chain uses TRBV5-4 with TRBJ1-2; D call uncertain. This receptor was taken from a person aged 18-69 years in good health. Sequenced sample: blood. CDR3 sequence: CASSLQDRDYGYTF. The CDR3 region has the DNA TGTGCCAGCAGCTTGCAGGATAGGGACTATGGCTACACCTTC.